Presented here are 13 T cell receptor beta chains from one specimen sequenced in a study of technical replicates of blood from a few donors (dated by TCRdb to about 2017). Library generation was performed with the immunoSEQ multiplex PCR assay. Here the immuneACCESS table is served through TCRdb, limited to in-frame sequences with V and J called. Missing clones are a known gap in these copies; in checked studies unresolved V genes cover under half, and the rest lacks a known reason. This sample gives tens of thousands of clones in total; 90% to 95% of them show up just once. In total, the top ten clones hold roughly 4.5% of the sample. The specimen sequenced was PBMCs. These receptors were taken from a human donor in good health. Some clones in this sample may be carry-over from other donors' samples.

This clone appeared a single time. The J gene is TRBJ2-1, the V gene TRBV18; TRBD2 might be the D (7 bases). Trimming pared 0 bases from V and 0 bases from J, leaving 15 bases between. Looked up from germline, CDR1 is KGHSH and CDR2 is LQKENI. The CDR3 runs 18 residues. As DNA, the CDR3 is TGTGCCAGCTCACCACCGGAGGGCGGGGGCAGCTCCTACAATGAGCAGTTCTTC. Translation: CASSPPEGGGSSYNEQFF.

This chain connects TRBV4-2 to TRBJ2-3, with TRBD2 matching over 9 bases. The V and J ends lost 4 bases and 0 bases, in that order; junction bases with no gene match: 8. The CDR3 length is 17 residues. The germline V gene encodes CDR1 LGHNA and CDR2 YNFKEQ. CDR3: CASSPHGAGGSTDTQYF. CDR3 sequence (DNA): TGTGCCAGCAGCCCCCACGGCGCGGGAGGGAGCACAGATACGCAGTATTTT.

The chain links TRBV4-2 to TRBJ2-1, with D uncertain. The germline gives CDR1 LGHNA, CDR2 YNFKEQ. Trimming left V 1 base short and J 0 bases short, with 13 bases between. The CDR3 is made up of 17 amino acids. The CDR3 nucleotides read TGTGCCAGCAGCCAAGCATGGAGTACGGACTCCTACAATGAGCAGTTCTTC. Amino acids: CASSQAWSTDSYNEQFF.

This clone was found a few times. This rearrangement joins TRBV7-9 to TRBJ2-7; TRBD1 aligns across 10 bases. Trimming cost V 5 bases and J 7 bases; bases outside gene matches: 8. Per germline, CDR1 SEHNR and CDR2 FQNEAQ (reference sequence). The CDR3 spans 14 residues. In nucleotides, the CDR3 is TGTGCCAGCAGCGAGAGGGACAGGGGATTGGAGCAGTACTTC. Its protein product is CASSERDRGLEQYF.

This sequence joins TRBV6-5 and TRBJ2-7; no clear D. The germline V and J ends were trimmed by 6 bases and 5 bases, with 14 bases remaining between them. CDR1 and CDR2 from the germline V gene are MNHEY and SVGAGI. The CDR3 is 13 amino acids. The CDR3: CASSLAPKNEQYF. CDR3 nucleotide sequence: TGTGCCAGCAGCCTGGCCCCGAAAAACGAGCAGTACTTC.

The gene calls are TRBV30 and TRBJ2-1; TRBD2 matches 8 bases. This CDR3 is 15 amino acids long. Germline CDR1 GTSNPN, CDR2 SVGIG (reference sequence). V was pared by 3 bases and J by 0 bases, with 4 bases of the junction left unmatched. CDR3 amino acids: CAWRSSGISYNEQFF. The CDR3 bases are TGTGCCTGGAGGAGTAGCGGGATCTCCTACAATGAGCAGTTCTTC. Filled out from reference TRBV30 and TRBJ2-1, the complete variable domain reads SQTIHQWPATLVQPVGSPLSLECTVEGTSNPNLYWYRQAAGRGLQLLFYSVGIGQISSEVPQNLSASRPQDRQFILSSKKLLLSDSGFYLCAWRSSGISYNEQFFGPGTRLTVL.

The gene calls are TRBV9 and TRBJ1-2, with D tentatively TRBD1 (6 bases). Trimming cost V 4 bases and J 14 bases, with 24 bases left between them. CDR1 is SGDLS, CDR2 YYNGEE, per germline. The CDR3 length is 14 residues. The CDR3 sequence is CASSSWEGHLRPTF. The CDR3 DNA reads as TGTGCCAGCAGCTCATGGGAGGGACATCTCCGCCCGACCTTC.

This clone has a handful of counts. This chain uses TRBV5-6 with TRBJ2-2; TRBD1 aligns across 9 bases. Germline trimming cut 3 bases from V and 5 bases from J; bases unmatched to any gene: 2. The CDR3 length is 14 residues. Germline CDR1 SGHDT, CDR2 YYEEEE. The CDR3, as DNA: TGTGCCAGCAGCTATGGGACAGGGACCGGGGAGCTGTTTTTT. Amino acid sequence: CASSYGTGTGELFF.

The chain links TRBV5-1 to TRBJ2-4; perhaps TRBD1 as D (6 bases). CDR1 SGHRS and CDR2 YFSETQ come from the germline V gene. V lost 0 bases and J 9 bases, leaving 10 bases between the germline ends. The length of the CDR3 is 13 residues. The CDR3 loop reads CASSLDGQLIQYF. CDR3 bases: TGCGCCAGCAGCTTGGATGGACAGCTCATTCAGTACTTC.

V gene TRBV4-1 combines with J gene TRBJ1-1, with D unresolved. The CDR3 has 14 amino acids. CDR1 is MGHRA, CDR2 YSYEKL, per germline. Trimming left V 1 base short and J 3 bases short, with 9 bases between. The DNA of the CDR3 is TGCGCCAGCAGCCAAGGGTTCGGGGACACTGAAGCTTTCTTT. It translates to CASSQGFGDTEAFF.

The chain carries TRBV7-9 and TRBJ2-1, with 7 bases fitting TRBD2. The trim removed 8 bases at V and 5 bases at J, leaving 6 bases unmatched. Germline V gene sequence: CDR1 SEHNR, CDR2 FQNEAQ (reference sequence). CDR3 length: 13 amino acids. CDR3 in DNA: TGTGCCAGCCAGACTAGCCCGAACAATGAGCAGTTCTTC. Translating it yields CASQTSPNNEQFF. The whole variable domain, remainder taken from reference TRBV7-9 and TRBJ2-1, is DTGVSQNPRHKITKRGQNVTFRCDPISEHNRLYWYRQTLGQGPEFLTYFQNEAQLEKSRLLSDRFSAERPKGSFSTLEIQRTEQGDSAMYLCASQTSPNNEQFFGPGTRLTVL.

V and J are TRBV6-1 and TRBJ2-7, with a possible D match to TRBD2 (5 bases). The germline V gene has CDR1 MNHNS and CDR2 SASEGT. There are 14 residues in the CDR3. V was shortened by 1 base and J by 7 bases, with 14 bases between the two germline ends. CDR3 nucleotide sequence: TGTGCCAGCAGTGAAGGAGGGCGGGTTCGTGAGCAGTACTTC. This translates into CASSEGGRVREQYF.

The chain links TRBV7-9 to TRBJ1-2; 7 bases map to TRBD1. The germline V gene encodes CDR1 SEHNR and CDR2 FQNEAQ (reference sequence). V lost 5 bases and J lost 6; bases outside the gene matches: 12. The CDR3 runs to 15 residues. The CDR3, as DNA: TGTGCCAGCAGCGCAAATCCGGGACAGATTCATGGCTACACCTTC. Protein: CASSANPGQIHGYTF.